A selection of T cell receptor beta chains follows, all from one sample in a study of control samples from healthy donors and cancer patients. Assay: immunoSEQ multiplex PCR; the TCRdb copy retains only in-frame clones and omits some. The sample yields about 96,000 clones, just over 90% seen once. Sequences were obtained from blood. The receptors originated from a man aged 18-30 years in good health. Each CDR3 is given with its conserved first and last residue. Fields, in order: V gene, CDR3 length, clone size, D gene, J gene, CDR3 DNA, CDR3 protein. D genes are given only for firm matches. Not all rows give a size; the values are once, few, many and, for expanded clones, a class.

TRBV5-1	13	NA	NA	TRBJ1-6	TGCGCCAGCAGCCGAGACATTCCAAGACCCCTCCACTTT	CASSRDIPRPLHF
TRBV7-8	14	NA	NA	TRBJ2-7	TGTGCCAGCAGCTTAAAAGGTACCTCCTACGAGCAGTACTTC	CASSLKGTSYEQYF
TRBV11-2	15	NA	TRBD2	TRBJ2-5	TGTGCCAGCAGCACCTACCTAGCGGGGCAAGAGACCCAGTACTTC	CASSTYLAGQETQYF
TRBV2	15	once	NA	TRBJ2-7	TGTGCCAGCAGCTATACAGATGAAGTATACAACGAGCAGTACTTC	CASSYTDEVYNEQYF
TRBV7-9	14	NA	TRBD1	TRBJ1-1	TGTGCCAGCAGCCCCTGGACAGGGGACACTGAAGCTTTCTTT	CASSPWTGDTEAFF
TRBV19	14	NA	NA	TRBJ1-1	TGTGCCAGTAGTACCCCGGGGGGTTCTACTGAAGCTTTCTTT	CASSTPGGSTEAFF
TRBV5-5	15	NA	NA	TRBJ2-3	TGTGCCAGCAGCTTGGTTGGCGGCCGAACAGATACGCAGTATTTT	CASSLVGGRTDTQYF
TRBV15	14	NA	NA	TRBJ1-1	TGTGCCACCAGCAGCCGAGGGGGTGGCACTGAAGCTTTCTTT	CATSSRGGGTEAFF
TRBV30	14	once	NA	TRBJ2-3	TGTGCCTGGAGTGGACGGACTAGCACAGATACGCAGTATTTT	CAWSGRTSTDTQYF
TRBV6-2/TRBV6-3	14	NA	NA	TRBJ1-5	TGTGCCAGCAGTCACGACGGATGGTATCAGCCCCAGCATTTT	CASSHDGWYQPQHF
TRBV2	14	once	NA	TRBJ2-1	TGTGCCAGCGAGGGGAGCCCATTCTACAATGAGCAGTTCTTC	CASEGSPFYNEQFF
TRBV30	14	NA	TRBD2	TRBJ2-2	TGTGCCTGGAGCCTAGCGGTGAACACCGGGGAGCTGTTTTTT	CAWSLAVNTGELFF
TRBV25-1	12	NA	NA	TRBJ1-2	TGTGCCAGCAGTACGGGGGCGCGGGGCTACACCTTC	CASSTGARGYTF
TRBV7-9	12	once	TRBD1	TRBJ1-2	TGTGCCAGCAGCCTGGGACAGGGAATCTACACCTTC	CASSLGQGIYTF
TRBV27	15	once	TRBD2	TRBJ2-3	TGTGCCAGCAGTCCTTTAGCGGGTAGCACAGATACGCAGTATTTT	CASSPLAGSTDTQYF
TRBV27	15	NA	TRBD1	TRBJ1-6	TGTGCCAGCATGGGGGCAGGGGGCTATAATTCACCCCTCCACTTT	CASMGAGGYNSPLHF
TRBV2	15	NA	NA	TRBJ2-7	TGTGCCAGCCGTTGGACTGCGGGACAGTACGACGAGCAGTACTTC	CASRWTAGQYDEQYF
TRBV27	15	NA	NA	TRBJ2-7	TGTGCCAGCAGCTTAACAGTGGGGGACACCTACGAGCAGTACTTC	CASSLTVGDTYEQYF
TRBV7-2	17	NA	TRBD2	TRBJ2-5	TGTGCCAGCAGCTTACTGAGTCTAGCGGGGGGGCTAGAGACCCAGTACTTC	CASSLLSLAGGLETQYF
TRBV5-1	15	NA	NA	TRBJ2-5	TGCGCCAGCAGCTTGGTGGGAGCGATGCAAGAGACCCAGTACTTC	CASSLVGAMQETQYF
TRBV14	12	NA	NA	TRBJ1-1	TGTGCCAGCAGCCCCCTGGGCACTGAAGCTTTCTTT	CASSPLGTEAFF
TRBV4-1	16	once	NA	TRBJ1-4	TGCGCCAGCAGCCAGGTTCGGGATCCCACCCTCGAGGAACTGTTTTTT	CASSQVRDPTLEELFF
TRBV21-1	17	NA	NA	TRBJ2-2	TGTGCCAGCAGCAACGGAACTAGCGGGAATAGGGCCGGGGAGCTGTTTTTT	CASSNGTSGNRAGELFF
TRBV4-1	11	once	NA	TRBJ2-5	TGCGCCAGCAGCCAAGACAGGCAGCTGTACTTC	CASSQDRQLYF
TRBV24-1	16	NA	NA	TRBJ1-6	TGTGCCACCCGCGTTTGGTGGTGGACAGAGAATTCACCCCTCCACTTT	CATRVWWWTENSPLHF
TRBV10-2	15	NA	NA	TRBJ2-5	TGCGCCAGCCTACCGGGACCTGGTGGTGAAGAGACCCAGTACTTC	CASLPGPGGEETQYF
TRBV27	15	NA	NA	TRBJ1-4	TGTGCCAGCAGTTTGTTAGGACAACCTAATGAAAAACTGTTTTTT	CASSLLGQPNEKLFF
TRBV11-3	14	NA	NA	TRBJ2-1	TGTGCCAGCAGCTTAGCAGGGATTGGGAATGAGCAGTTCTTC	CASSLAGIGNEQFF
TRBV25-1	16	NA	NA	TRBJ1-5	TGTGCCAGCAGTGATCGGGGAGGGAATAGCAATCAGCCCCAGCATTTT	CASSDRGGNSNQPQHF
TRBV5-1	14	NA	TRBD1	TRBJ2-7	TGCGCCAGCAGCTTACGGACAGGGTCTTACGAGCAGTACTTC	CASSLRTGSYEQYF
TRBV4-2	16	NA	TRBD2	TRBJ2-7	TGTGCCAGCAGCCCCACGACTAGCGGGGGGTCCTACGAGCAGTACTTC	CASSPTTSGGSYEQYF
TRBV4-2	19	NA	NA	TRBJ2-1	TGTGCCAGCAGCCAAGTGGTCTCTCTTAGTGGCGTCTCCTACAATGAGCAGTTCTTC	CASSQVVSLSGVSYNEQFF
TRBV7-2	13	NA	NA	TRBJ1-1	TGTGCCAGCAGCAGTCGCGGGGTCACTGAAGCTTTCTTT	CASSSRGVTEAFF
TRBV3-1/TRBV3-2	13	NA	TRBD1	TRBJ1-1	TGTGCCAGCAGCTTTAGACAGGGCACTGAAGCTTTCTTT	CASSFRQGTEAFF
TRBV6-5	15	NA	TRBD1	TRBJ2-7	TGTGCCAGCAGTTACACGGGGACAGGGCCCTACGAGCAGTACTTC	CASSYTGTGPYEQYF
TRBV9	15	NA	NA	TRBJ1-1	TGTACCAGCAGCGTAGATGGGCTGGCCAGTCTCGGAGCTTTCTTT	CTSSVDGLASLGAFF
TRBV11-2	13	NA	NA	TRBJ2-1	TGTGCCAGCAGCTCCAGCCTCGACAATGAGCAGTTCTTC	CASSSSLDNEQFF
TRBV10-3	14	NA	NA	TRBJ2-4	TGTGCCATCAGTGAACCCGACCGTAAAAACATTCAGTACTTC	CAISEPDRKNIQYF
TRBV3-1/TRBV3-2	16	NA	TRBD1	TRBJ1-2	TGTGCCAGCAGCCCTGGGACAGCGACCTTTAACTATGGCTACACCTTC	CASSPGTATFNYGYTF
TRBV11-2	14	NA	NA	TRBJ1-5	TGTGCCAGCAGCTTAGGGTCAGGCAATGGGCCCCAGCATTTT	CASSLGSGNGPQHF
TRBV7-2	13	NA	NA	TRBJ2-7	TGTGCCAGCAGCTTAAAGGTCTCCTACGAGCAGTACTTC	CASSLKVSYEQYF
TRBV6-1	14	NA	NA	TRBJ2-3	TGTGCCAGCAGTGAAGGGCCCGAGCGAGATACGCAGTATTTT	CASSEGPERDTQYF
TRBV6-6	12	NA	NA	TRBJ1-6	TGTGCCAGCAGGCATGATAATTCACCCCTCCACTTT	CASRHDNSPLHF
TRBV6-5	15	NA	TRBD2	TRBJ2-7	TGTGCCAGCACCGTTACACTAGCGGGGTCCTACGAGCAGTACTTC	CASTVTLAGSYEQYF
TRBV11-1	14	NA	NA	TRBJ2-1	TGTGCCAGCAGCTCTGGACAGTACAACAATGAGCAGTTCTTC	CASSSGQYNNEQFF
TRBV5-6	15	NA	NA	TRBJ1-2	TGTGCCAGCAGCTCCCGGATAGGCGGACTGGGCGGCTACACCTTC	CASSSRIGGLGGYTF
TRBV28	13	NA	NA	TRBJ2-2	TGTGCCAGCAGTTTTCGGCTAGCCGGGGAGCTGTTTTTT	CASSFRLAGELFF
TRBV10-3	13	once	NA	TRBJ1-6	TGTGCCATCAGCGAGGAGGGTTACTCACCCCTCCACTTT	CAISEEGYSPLHF
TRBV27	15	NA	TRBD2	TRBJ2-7	TGTGCCAGCCTTCCCACTAGCGGGGGGACGTACGAGCAGTACTTC	CASLPTSGGTYEQYF
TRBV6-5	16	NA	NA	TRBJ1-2	TGTGCCAGCAGTTACTCGAAACGGGCTACCAACTATGGCTACACCTTC	CASSYSKRATNYGYTF
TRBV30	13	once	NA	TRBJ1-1	TGTGCCTGGAGTGACCAGCCGAACACTGAAGCTTTCTTT	CAWSDQPNTEAFF
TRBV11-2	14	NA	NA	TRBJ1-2	TGTGCCAGCAGCCCCGGAGTGCGAATCTATGGCTACACCTTC	CASSPGVRIYGYTF
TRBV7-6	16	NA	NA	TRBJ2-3	TGTGCCAGCAGCTTTGGCAGGACGAAATTCACAGATACGCAGTATTTT	CASSFGRTKFTDTQYF
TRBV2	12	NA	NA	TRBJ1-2	TGTGCCAGTATACAGGATTTCTATGGCTACACCTTC	CASIQDFYGYTF
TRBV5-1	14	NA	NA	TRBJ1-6	TGCGCCAGCAGCTTGGTCGGCAGGGGTACACCCCTCCACTTT	CASSLVGRGTPLHF
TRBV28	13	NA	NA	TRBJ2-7	TGTGCCAGCAGGGCAGTGGTCTCCTACGAGCAGTACTTC	CASRAVVSYEQYF
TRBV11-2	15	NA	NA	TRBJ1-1	TGTGCCAGCAGCGTTTTTTTCGGCTTGAACACTGAAGCTTTCTTT	CASSVFFGLNTEAFF